Described below is a single TCR beta chain sequence and its context. What it binds is not known. The trim removed 8 bases at V and 0 bases at J, leaving 13 bases unmatched. This CDR3 has 17 amino acids. Germline V gene sequence: CDR1 SEHNR, CDR2 FQNEAQ (reference sequence). The sample comes from a study of shared clonotypes between healthy human individuals. CD45RO negativity and positive selection for CCR7 defined naive CD8 cells, a population that excluded terminally differentiated effector memory CD45RA+ cells. Study results and limitations: Clonotypes which were not shared had lower generation probabilities than clonotypes that all four donors shared. As a rule, naive subsets had a larger estimated richness than memory subsets.

As handled by the study authors: Quality scores were absent from the junction-only immunoSEQ sequences, so filtering differed. Profiling relied on immunoSEQ multiplex PCR, and the TCRdb table lists in-frame clones only, not all of them. That table furnishes V, J and clone size, whereas the DNA furnished D and trimming. Of hundreds of thousands of clones in the sample, approximately 96% were seen once. The sequence derives from a woman in her thirties in good health. V gene TRBV7-9 combines with J gene TRBJ1-1; TRBD1 matches 9 bases. Sequenced: naive CD8+ T cells sorted from blood. CDR3 protein: CASGNRGRVGMNTEAFF. CDR3 in DNA: TGTGCCAGCGGCAACAGGGGGCGCGTAGGTATGAACACTGAAGCTTTCTTT.